These T cell receptor beta chains were read from a single sample in a study of T-cell memory formation after mild COVID-19. TCRdb independently ran MiXCR on the 5' RACE reads; one entry per CDR3 protein. The top ten clones hold around an eighth of a sample with around 340,000 distinct CDR3 sequences, roughly 21% of them seen once. Sequenced material: PBMCs or a T cell subset sorted from them (not recorded which). Source of these receptors: an adult woman who had mild COVID-19 (a few samples of this study predate the infection). Cell type and time point are not known. The CDR3 runs from the conserved cysteine through the conserved F or W. Each record gives: V gene, clone size, J gene, CDR3 length, D gene, CDR3 protein, CDR3 DNA. D genes are given only for firm matches. The size of a clone is reported for some rows only, either as once, few or many, or as a class for expanded clones.

V gene: TRBV27; clone size: few; J gene: TRBJ2-7; CDR3 length: 16; D gene: TRBD2; CDR3 protein: CASSVAGTSGAYEQYF; CDR3 DNA: TGTGCCAGCAGTGTCGCCGGGACTAGCGGCGCCTACGAGCAGTACTTC
V gene: TRBV24-1; clone size: NA; J gene: TRBJ2-7; CDR3 length: 16; D gene: NA; CDR3 protein: CATSDPSGGQAYEQYF; CDR3 DNA: TGTGCCACCAGTGACCCCTCCGGGGGGCAGGCCTACGAGCAGTACTTC
V gene: TRBV6-1; clone size: NA; J gene: TRBJ2-3; CDR3 length: 15; D gene: NA; CDR3 protein: CASSPGEGRSDTQYF; CDR3 DNA: TGTGCCAGCAGCCCAGGGGAGGGGCGCTCAGATACGCAGTATTTT
V gene: TRBV15; clone size: NA; J gene: TRBJ2-2; CDR3 length: 13; D gene: TRBD1; CDR3 protein: CATKDRVAGELFF; CDR3 DNA: TGTGCCACCAAAGACAGGGTGGCCGGGGAGCTGTTTTTT
V gene: TRBV7-2; clone size: few; J gene: TRBJ2-1; CDR3 length: 15; D gene: NA; CDR3 protein: CASSQGGHWVNEQFF; CDR3 DNA: TGTGCCAGCAGCCAAGGGGGACATTGGGTGAATGAGCAGTTCTTC
V gene: TRBV7-8; clone size: NA; J gene: TRBJ2-2; CDR3 length: 16; D gene: TRBD1; CDR3 protein: CASSLDDRGNTGELFF; CDR3 DNA: TGTGCCAGCAGCTTAGACGACAGGGGGAACACCGGGGAGCTGTTTTTT
V gene: TRBV12-3/TRBV12-4; clone size: NA; J gene: TRBJ2-7; CDR3 length: 13; D gene: TRBD2; CDR3 protein: CASTLLAGNEQYF; CDR3 DNA: TGTGCCAGCACCCTCCTAGCGGGGAACGAGCAGTACTTC
V gene: TRBV4-2; clone size: few; J gene: TRBJ2-7; CDR3 length: 15; D gene: NA; CDR3 protein: CASSQEQGLPYEQYF; CDR3 DNA: TGTGCCAGCAGCCAAGAGCAGGGGCTCCCCTACGAGCAGTACTTC
V gene: TRBV9; clone size: few; J gene: TRBJ2-1; CDR3 length: 15; D gene: TRBD2; CDR3 protein: CASSVAGGPFNEQFF; CDR3 DNA: TGTGCCAGCAGCGTAGCGGGAGGCCCCTTCAATGAGCAGTTCTTC
V gene: TRBV27; clone size: few; J gene: TRBJ2-7; CDR3 length: 14; D gene: NA; CDR3 protein: CASSFRDGAYEQYF; CDR3 DNA: TGTGCCAGCAGTTTCCGGGACGGAGCCTACGAGCAGTACTTC
V gene: TRBV29-1; clone size: NA; J gene: TRBJ2-3; CDR3 length: 12; D gene: NA; CDR3 protein: CSVEEGTDTQYF; CDR3 DNA: TGCAGCGTTGAAGAAGGGACAGATACGCAGTATTTT
V gene: TRBV9; clone size: few; J gene: TRBJ2-3; CDR3 length: 13; D gene: NA; CDR3 protein: CASSGTNGDTQYF; CDR3 DNA: TGTGCCAGCAGCGGGACTAACGGGGATACGCAGTATTTT
V gene: TRBV20-1; clone size: few; J gene: TRBJ2-4; CDR3 length: 14; D gene: TRBD2; CDR3 protein: CSARDSGIGYIQYF; CDR3 DNA: TGCAGTGCTAGAGATAGCGGGATAGGGTACATTCAGTACTTC
V gene: TRBV7-3; clone size: NA; J gene: TRBJ1-1; CDR3 length: 18; D gene: NA; CDR3 protein: CASSLRRGLYAGNTEAFF; CDR3 DNA: TGTGCCAGCAGCTTAAGGAGAGGGCTCTATGCGGGGAACACTGAAGCTTTCTTT
V gene: TRBV7-9; clone size: many; J gene: TRBJ2-7; CDR3 length: 14; D gene: TRBD1; CDR3 protein: CASSSQGSSYEQYF; CDR3 DNA: TGTGCCAGCAGCTCACAGGGGAGCTCCTACGAGCAGTACTTC
V gene: TRBV18; clone size: few; J gene: TRBJ2-5; CDR3 length: 17; D gene: TRBD1; CDR3 protein: CASSPLRDRTRGETQYF; CDR3 DNA: TGTGCCAGCTCACCTTTACGGGACAGGACTCGAGGGGAGACCCAGTACTTC